The sequence of this T cell receptor (beta chain) was determined in a study of identifying expanded T cells in peripheral blood (dated 2019 in TCRdb). In the study overall: Technical replicates were generated by sequencing separate aliquots of the same genomic DNA pool, with four replicates compared pairwise. What the work shows at the level of the full study, not this receptor alone: The binomial model flagged approximately 1.2 differentially abundant clones between technical replicates, compared with about 16 over about two weeks and approximately 20 over four weeks. The authors expected that biological variance in healthy repertoires might rise further over much longer intervals, such as months to years. Both the number of clones called differentially abundant and the false-positive rate were significantly reduced by the beta-binomial model across all healthy-donor time intervals. In all healthy donors, the variance in clone template counts between samples taken two weeks apart rose significantly as total template count increased.

The immunoSEQ Assay, which uses bias-controlled multiplex PCR amplification of genomic DNA, was used to profile TCRbeta CDR3 regions. On the study's bioinformatics: The absolute abundance of each unique TCRbeta CDR3 region was quantified after sequences were collapsed and filtered. Differential abundance was tested with a binomial (Fisher-equivalent) model and with a beta-binomial model adding time-dependent variance fitted from healthy donors. Clones with fewer than 5 combined templates were removed, and differential abundance was called for clones with a Benjamini-Hochberg FDR below 0.01. Using the form v = (b*log(k)+a)^2, the beta-binomial variance was modeled as a function of the total template count across the two samples. The table comes from immuneACCESS by way of TCRdb, which keeps in-frame sequences with V and J called. Part of the clones is missing from these tables; in studies checked, under half for an unresolved V gene and the rest for unknown reasons. The V and J calls and clone size were taken over from that table, and D and trimming were inferred from the DNA. The sample table lists about 58,000 clones, roughly 89% of them with a count of one. The ten largest account for 3.6% of the sample.

During the collection period, no infections or other immune events were recorded for the healthy donors. Blood repertoires from healthy donors were used as a training cohort for calibrating time-dependent variance in a beta-binomial model of differential abundance of T-cell clones. There were roughly 10 healthy donors in the training cohort, of whom 3 were female and 7 were male. The donors were between about 29 and 64 years old, with an average age of approximately 45 years. Obtained from a commercial supplier, whole blood was collected from each healthy donor at three time points set about 2 weeks apart. For immunosequencing, genomic DNA was extracted from whole blood that had not been sorted. Note on this clone: There is no known antigen for this receptor. Per-nucleotide qualities are absent, and no much larger clonotype sits a single base away.

From the germline V gene, CDR1 is SNHLY and CDR2 is FYNNEI. V loses 4 bases at its end and J loses 0 bases; junction bases beyond the gene matches: 5. There are 17 amino acids in the CDR3, from cysteine to phenylalanine inclusive. Only the CDR3 DNA is retained, 51 bases long and in frame from the first base. Sequencing was carried out using blood. The receptor was derived from a person aged 18 to 69 in good health. Recombination connected TRBV2 to TRBJ2-2, with 10 central nucleotides matching TRBD2. The sequenced DNA is TGTGCCAGCAGTGTTCGAGCGGGAGGGCCGAACACCGGGGAGCTGTTTTTT. It specifies CASSVRAGGPNTGELFF.